This is a list of T cell receptor beta chains from one sample in a study of OX40 agonist ivuxolimab in advanced cancers. Profiling relied on immunoSEQ multiplex PCR, and the TCRdb table lists in-frame clones only, not all of them. This sample has about 70,000 clones, with 80% to 90% found just once. This sample comprised CD4+ or CD8+ T cells sorted from blood, obtained in a trial of the OX40 agonist ivuxolimab. The receptor source for this set is an adult with an advanced solid tumor such as melanoma, head and neck, liver or kidney cancer. The CDR3 runs from the conserved cysteine through the conserved F or W. The D gene is left open where the match is weak. Some rows have no size entry. The others give once, few or many, or a class for an expanded clone.

>TRBV28|NA|TRBJ2-4|NA
TGTGCCAGCCTGGACAGACCCAAAAACATTCAGTACTTC
CASLDRPKNIQYF
>TRBV28|NA|TRBJ2-1|NA
TGTGCCAGCAGTGTAACCTTAGGGCTAGGGGGGTTCTTC
CASSVTLGLGGFF
>TRBV2|NA|TRBJ2-1|TRBD2
TGTGCCAGCACTAGACTAGCGGGGGAACTTCCTTACAATGAGCAGTTCTTC
CASTRLAGELPYNEQFF
>TRBV6-5|NA|TRBJ1-2|NA
TGTGCCAGCAGTTACCGCCAGACAATCTATGGCTACACCTTC
CASSYRQTIYGYTF
>TRBV9|NA|TRBJ1-6|NA
TGTGCCAGCAGCCCAAATCAGGGGAATAATTCACCCCTCCACTTT
CASSPNQGNNSPLHF
>TRBV7-9|NA|TRBJ2-3|TRBD2
TGTGCCAGCAGCTTAGGAGATCGGGAGGCAGATACGCAGTATTTT
CASSLGDREADTQYF
>TRBV28|NA|TRBJ2-7|NA
TGTGCCAGCAGCCCAGGAGCCCTAACCTACGAGCAGTACTTC
CASSPGALTYEQYF
>TRBV9|few|TRBJ1-3|NA
TGTGCCAGCAGAAAATCATCTGGAAACACCATATATTTT
CASRKSSGNTIYF
>TRBV5-4|NA|TRBJ2-3|TRBD1
TGTGCCAGCAGCTCAGGACAGGGGGCGCATCCGAGCACAGATACGCAGTATTTT
CASSSGQGAHPSTDTQYF
>TRBV6-5|NA|TRBJ1-4|NA
TGTGCCAGCAGACAAATCAGGGATTTCGGTGAAAAACTGTTTTTT
CASRQIRDFGEKLFF
>TRBV5-1|NA|TRBJ2-1|NA
TGCGCCAGCAGCTTGGCCTTAGCGAGCAATGAGCAGTTCTTC
CASSLALASNEQFF
>TRBV18|NA|TRBJ2-5|TRBD2
TGTGCCAGCTCACCACTAGCGGGGGAGCAAGAGACCCAGTACTTC
CASSPLAGEQETQYF
>TRBV5-1|NA|TRBJ1-1|NA
TGCGCCAGCAGTAACGGTAAGGGGAACACTGAAGCTTTCTTT
CASSNGKGNTEAFF
>TRBV7-9|NA|TRBJ2-3|NA
TGTGCCAGCAGCCCCACGCGGGGGCCAGATACGCAGTATTTT
CASSPTRGPDTQYF
>TRBV5-1|NA|TRBJ2-2|NA
TGCGCCAGCAGCTTGGCCAAAACCAACACCGGGGAGCTGTTTTTT
CASSLAKTNTGELFF
>TRBV6-5|NA|TRBJ2-1|NA
TGTGCCACCGTGGGGGGTCCAACCTACAATGAGCAGTTCTTC
CATVGGPTYNEQFF
>TRBV6-5|NA|TRBJ1-6|NA
TGTGCCAGCAGTTATTACTGGCTCGACCCGAATTCACCCCTCCACTTT
CASSYYWLDPNSPLHF
>TRBV9|NA|TRBJ2-3|TRBD2
TGTGCCAGCAGCGTAGCGCTAGCGGGTAACACAGATACGCAGTATTTT
CASSVALAGNTDTQYF
>TRBV19|NA|TRBJ2-1|TRBD2
TGTGCCAGTAGTATCTGGGCCAGCGGGAGGTCAGATGAGCAGTTCTTC
CASSIWASGRSDEQFF
>TRBV19|NA|TRBJ2-1|NA
TGTGCCAGTAGTATAAACGGGAATTATAATAATGAGCAGTTCTTC
CASSINGNYNNEQFF
>TRBV19|NA|TRBJ2-5|TRBD1
TGTGCCAGTAGTCGGACAGGGCCAGGGACCCAGTACTTC
CASSRTGPGTQYF
>TRBV4-1|NA|TRBJ1-2|NA
TGCGCCAGCAGCCAAGATGGGTCAGGGGTAAAGGGTGGCTACACCTTC
CASSQDGSGVKGGYTF
>TRBV5-6|few|TRBJ1-5|NA
TGTGCCAGCAGCTTACGGGGAGCAGGCGACAATCAGCCCCAGCATTTT
CASSLRGAGDNQPQHF